The 14 T cell receptor beta chains presented below share a single source sample, sequenced in a study of response to subunit inactivated influenza vaccine. TCRdb fed the RT-PCR reads into MiXCR, producing one record per CDR3 protein. The repertoire has 250,000 to 350,000 distinct CDR3 sequences, roughly 20% of them found once; the top ten carry about a tenth. Sequencing was performed on PBMCs from blood, taken less than 22 months after vaccination. The receptors derive from a man aged 45 to 75 who received an inactivated influenza vaccine.

V is TRBV5-1 and J is TRBJ2-1, with 8 bases aligning to TRBD2. V shed 4 bases, J shed 6 bases, and the junction held 9 bases outside the gene matches. This CDR3 comprises 15 residues. CDR1 and CDR2 from the germline V gene are SGHRS and YFSETQ. CDR3 loop: CASSPVSGSGNEQFF. In nucleotides, the CDR3 is TGCGCCAGCAGCCCCGTCAGCGGGAGTGGCAATGAGCAGTTCTTC.

This clonotype was picked up a small number of times. This chain links TRBV4-2 with TRBJ1-1; 7 nucleotides align to TRBD1. This CDR3 is built from 16 residues. The germline V gene encodes CDR1 LGHNA and CDR2 YNFKEQ. The V gene end was trimmed by 8 bases and the J gene end by 0 bases; junction bases not matched to a gene: 12. The CDR3 loop reads CASGRHRGYMNTEAFF. In nucleotides, the CDR3 is TGTGCCAGCGGACGGCACAGGGGCTACATGAACACTGAAGCTTTCTTT.

This clonotype appeared a few times. This chain uses TRBV6-2 or TRBV6-3 with TRBJ2-3, with D unresolved. This CDR3 has 14 amino acids. V lost 0 bases, J lost 2 bases, and 6 bases lay in between. Germline CDR1 is MNHEY and CDR2 is SVGEGT. CDR3 in DNA: TGTGCCAGCAGTTACTCTACCCCCACAGATACGCAGTATTTT. As protein: CASSYSTPTDTQYF.

This clonotype was seen a few times. The genes are TRBV3-1 and TRBJ1-6; 8 nucleotides align to TRBD1. V lost 4 bases to trimming and J lost 6 bases; unmatched junction nucleotides: 8. In germline, CDR1 is LGHDT, CDR2 YNNKEL (reference sequence). The CDR3 has 16 residues. CDR3 sequence: CASSPTGGRSNSPLHF. Written as DNA, the CDR3 is TGTGCCAGCAGCCCAACAGGGGGACGTTCTAATTCACCCCTCCACTTT.

This clonotype occurred a few times. The CDR3 bases are TGTGCCAGCAGCTTCGGCGGTTACACAGATACGCAGTATTTT. The encoded protein is CASSFGGYTDTQYF. This chain joins TRBV7-2 and TRBJ2-3; D is uncertain. The CDR3 is 14 residues long. The germline V gene has CDR1 SGHTA and CDR2 FQGNSA. Trimming took off 3 bases at V and 2 bases at J, with 9 bases between the two ends. Together with reference TRBV7-2 and TRBJ2-3, the CDR3 gives the full variable domain: GAGVSQSPSNKVTEKGKDVELRCDPISGHTALYWYRQSLGQGLEFLIYFQGNSAPDKSGLPSDRFSAERTGGSVSTLTIQRTQQEDSAVYLCASSFGGYTDTQYFGPGTRLTVL.

The J gene is TRBJ2-7, the V gene TRBV27, with 10 bases identical to TRBD1. With 5 bases clipped from V and 6 bases from J, the junction kept 7 bases outside the gene matches. This CDR3 spans 14 amino acids. CDR1 and CDR2 from the germline V gene are MNHEY and SMNVEV (reference sequence). CDR3 DNA: TGTGCCAGCAGTCTCGGGACAGGGGCGAGCGAGCAGTACTTC. Translated: CASSLGTGASEQYF.

The chain employs TRBV28 and TRBJ2-7; possible D gene TRBD2, 5 bases. CDR3 length equals 14 residues. The germline CDR1 and CDR2 sequences are MDHEN and SYDVKM. The V end lost 3 bases, the J end lost 3 bases, and 12 bases lay between the germline ends. The CDR3 protein is CASSFELGVYEQYF. Written as DNA, the CDR3 is TGTGCCAGCAGTTTTGAACTAGGCGTCTACGAGCAGTACTTC.

The chain recombines TRBV29-1 with TRBJ2-7; D might be TRBD2 (6 bases). Germline V gene data show CDR1 as SQVTM and CDR2 as ANQGSEA. There are 12 residues in the CDR3. V was cut by 0 bases and J by 3 bases, with 6 bases left in between. The CDR3 DNA follows: TGCAGCGTTGAAGAGGGGGGCTACGAGCAGTACTTC. Residues: CSVEEGGYEQYF.

J is TRBJ1-5 and V is TRBV11-2, with 12 nucleotides matching TRBD1. Germline-derived CDR1 and CDR2 are SGHAT and FQNNGV. This CDR3 contains 19 residues. Unmatched junction bases numbered 13, after V lost 5 bases and J lost 2 bases. CDR3 sequence reads: CASSLGVGTGGGRNQPQHF. CDR3 DNA: TGTGCCAGCAGCCTAGGGGTTGGGACAGGGGGCGGTCGCAATCAGCCCCAGCATTTT.

This clonotype was seen a few times. The chain employs TRBV5-4 and TRBJ1-2; D possibly corresponds to TRBD1 (5 bases). CDR3 size: 17 residues. Germline CDR1 SGHNT, CDR2 YYREEE (reference sequence). Trimming took 5 bases from V and 4 from J, leaving 24 bases between them. The CDR3 sequence: CASRSGTDGFSGYGYTF. Here the CDR3 DNA reads TGTGCCAGCAGATCCGGGACCGACGGGTTTTCTGGCTATGGCTACACCTTC.

This clonotype was seen more than once but under ten times. CDR3 residues: CASSWVAGNTGELFF. Written as DNA, the CDR3 is TGTGCCAGCAGTTGGGTAGCGGGGAACACCGGGGAGCTGTTTTTT. The gene calls are TRBV27 and TRBJ2-2; 7 nucleotides align to TRBD2. In germline, CDR1 is MNHEY, CDR2 SMNVEV (reference sequence). This CDR3 contains 15 residues. Germline trimming cut 4 bases from V and 1 base from J; bases unmatched to any gene: 3.

V and J are TRBV4-1 and TRBJ1-5; D is uncertain. The germline CDR1 and CDR2 sequences are MGHRA and YSYEKL. The CDR3 sequence is 14 residues long. The V and J ends lost 0 bases and 3 bases respectively, with 6 bases between them. CDR3 bases: TGCGCCAGCAGCCAAGACAGCGTCAATCAGCCCCAGCATTTT. This translates into CASSQDSVNQPQHF.

V gene TRBV19 combines with J gene TRBJ2-1; D is unclear. This CDR3 has 12 amino acids. CDR1 LNHDA and CDR2 SQIVND come from the germline V gene (reference sequence). Trimming cost V 1 base and J 5 bases, with 3 bases left between them. The CDR3 DNA is TGTGCCAGTAGTATAGTCGACAATGAGCAGTTCTTC. This encodes CASSIVDNEQFF.

V is TRBV5-4 and J is TRBJ2-6; TRBD1 aligns across 9 bases. The junction had 2 bases not matched to a gene; V was cut back by 5 bases and J by 2 bases. Germline V gives CDR1 SGHNT, CDR2 YYREEE (reference sequence). The CDR3 covers 15 residues. The CDR3: CASRRTGAGANVLTF. The CDR3 nucleotides read TGTGCCAGCAGACGGACAGGGGCTGGGGCCAACGTCCTGACTTTC. Complete variable domain (other parts from reference TRBV5-4 and TRBJ2-6): ETGVTQSPTHLIKTRGQQVTLRCSSQSGHNTVSWYQQALGQGPQFIFQYYREEENGRGNFPPRFSGLQFPNYSSELNVNALELDDSALYLCASRRTGAGANVLTFGAGSRLTVL.